This T cell receptor (beta chain) was found in a study of CD8 T cells in ankylosing spondylitis. Overall study findings and caveats: Researchers reportedly found disease-linked clones significantly enriched in matched ankylosing spondylitis synovial fluid. Ankylosing spondylitis blood appeared to carry a characteristic TCR beta motif of roughly 8 highly homologous variants.

Quantitative 5'-RACE with molecular barcodes was used to make the TCR beta libraries. One entry per CDR3 protein results from TCRdb running MiXCR on the 5' RACE reads. The sample consists of 200,000 to 300,000 distinct CDR3 sequences, around 25% of them appearing once. This clonotype was found many times. Antigen: not known. Material: blood, either unsorted or a sorted T cell fraction (not recorded which). The sequence was obtained from a male donor with ankylosing spondylitis or in good health (not recorded which).

CDR3 region: CSARDMASSPLHF. The CDR3 region has the DNA TGCAGTGCTAGAGATATGGCGTCTTCACCCCTCCACTTT. This rearrangement joins TRBV20-1 to TRBJ1-6; D is unclear. Trimming removed 0 bases from V and 9 bases from J, with 9 bases in between. This CDR3 spans 13 amino acids. Germline assignment: CDR1 DFQATT and CDR2 SNEGSKA (reference sequence).